This T cell receptor (beta chain) was profiled in a study of blood T cells in healthy people across ages (dated by TCRdb to between 2014 and 2016). A note on the overall study: In model experiments, template switching captured roughly one uniquely barcoded TCR beta cDNA molecule for every two T cells. Age-related changes in TCR beta repertoire diversity were measured in the study by deep sequencing normalized with unique cDNA molecular identifiers. Donors were grouped into four age groups: young (average roughly 15 years), middle-aged (roughly 40), aged (around 60) and long-lived (approximately 75). To avoid experimental bias, donors of different ages were randomly spread across the sequencing lanes. Using the same blood draw, the study looked at two additional independent replicas of 1 million unique cDNA reads for two donors, one aged 18 to 30 and the other aged 80 or older. Paper-wide results and their limitations: A strong correlation was found between observed TCR beta diversity and the percentage of naive T cells measured by flow cytometry. Because the CMV infection status of the donors was unknown, age-related changes in expanded clonotypes may potentially have been confounded. Observed TCR beta diversity per million T cells fell roughly linearly with age, and a significant reduction was already apparent by age around 44. Estimates of total diversity from one million sequenced T cells were regarded as lower bounds and underestimates. Bulk unsorted PBMC profiling prevented conclusive comparison of naive and antigen-experienced compartments. Compared with the aged group, more naive CD4+ T cells, fewer expanded clones and increased TCR diversity were shown by the long-lived group, suggesting age selection.

The method behind the library was 5' RACE. Data came from an Illumina HiSeq 2500. A second about 6 to 11 cycle PCR used a sample-barcoded 5' primer and a J-beta primer mix. Each TCR beta cDNA molecule received a unique molecular identifier from a template-switch 5' adaptor carrying 12 random nucleotides. Each sample yielded at least 3 million CDR3-containing paired-end reads. First-strand cDNA was synthesized from all RNA with the Mint cDNA synthesis kit, primed by a TRBC-specific oligonucleotide. All cDNA was treated with uracil-DNA glycosylase and then went through a first 18-cycle PCR with the universal primers M1SS and BC2_uni_R. On the authors' methods: Normalization of each sample was performed by random selection of 1 million high-quality reads, each carrying a distinct molecular identifier. Instead of being binned into consensus sequences, reads with shared molecular identifiers were discarded. CDR3 identification, clonotype clustering and error correction used MiTCR with a Q25 quality threshold and the strictest error-elimination algorithm. A nonparametric unseen species model with Euler transformation was used to estimate lower-bound total TCR beta diversity. The raw public reads went through TCRdb reprocessing: fastp at Q25, MiXCR clone calling, in-frame beta chains kept. Rows with a matching CDR3 protein are joined into one entry that keeps the most common DNA and genes. TCRdb's processing, not the authors', yielded these V and J calls. The sample includes about 720,000 distinct CDR3 sequences, with roughly 20% observed a single time. The biggest ten clones account for roughly 22% of the sample.

This clonotype came up a few times. There is no known antigen for this receptor. One base away there is no much larger clone; base qualities are not given. For CDR1 and CDR2, the germline V gene (reference sequence) lists DFQATT and SNEGSKA. The CDR3 sequence holds 18 residues, the cysteine and phenylalanine included. Of all the DNA, just the CDR3 is kept, 54 bases in frame from base 1. V drops 2 bases and J drops 1 base, leaving 23 bases in between. The donors were roughly 40 Caucasian individuals from Russia, aged roughly 6 to 100 years, who were systemically healthy. Each donor gave around 9 milliliters of peripheral blood, collected into EDTA-treated Vacutainer tubes. Ficoll-Paque density-gradient centrifugation was used to isolate PBMCs, with at least 6 million obtained per sample. Trizol reagent was used to extract total RNA from PBMCs, with at least 6 micrograms per sample. Naive CD45RAhigh/CD27high T cell percentages were measured by flow cytometry on a PBMC aliquot from every donor.

The receptor was isolated from a man in his 70s in good health. The sample comprised blood. The chain is encoded by TRBV20-1 joined to TRBJ2-5, with TRBD2 as a weak D call on 7 bases. CDR3 region: CSARRGVFETSRQETQYF. Here is the DNA: TGCAGTGCTAGAAGGGGGGTATTTGAGACTAGCCGCCAAGAGACCCAGTACTTC.